This TCR beta chain was identified during a study of long-term antiretroviral therapy in people with HIV. Points from the study as a whole: Post-ART, diversity grew, though it stayed under transplant donor control levels.

Investigators performed immunoSEQ version v3.0 at survey level. Some clones are missing from TCRdb's copy, which holds only in-frame ones; the method was immunoSEQ multiplex PCR. The table has more than 20,000 clones, 86% seen once; the top ten hold around 4.8%. The CDR3 is made up of 15 amino acids. Germline lookup yields CDR1 SGHDN and CDR2 FVKESK. The ends lost 3 bases at V and 3 bases at J; junction bases unmatched: 4. Comment on this clone: The target antigen is unknown.

The clonotype was recovered from a man aged 35 to 55 with HIV. This chain uses TRBV14 with TRBJ1-4; 7 nucleotides match TRBD1. The source was unsorted PBMCs, collected about 2.6 years after starting antiretroviral therapy. In DNA form, the CDR3 reads TGTGCCAGCAGCCACGAGGGACAGTCTAATGAAAAACTGTTTTTT. The encoded protein is CASSHEGQSNEKLFF.